The rows below give T cell receptor beta chains drawn from one sample of a study of T cell changes during pregnancy in multiple sclerosis. Data came from immunoSEQ multiplex PCR; TCRdb stores just in-frame clones and leaves some out. The sample lists roughly 110,000 clones; around 93% were seen once. The source was peripheral blood, collected in the third trimester of pregnancy. The receptor set was obtained from a female donor in good health, enrolled as a control in a pregnancy study. CDR3s include the opening cysteine and the closing phenylalanine or tryptophan. The D gene is left open where the match is weak. The listing skips clone size in some rows; elsewhere it reads once, few, many or a size class.

D gene: .; J gene: TRBJ1-2; clone size: .; V gene: TRBV9; CDR3 protein: CASSVDGGNSGYTF; CDR3 DNA: TGTGCCAGCAGCGTAGATGGCGGTAACTCTGGCTACACCTTC
D gene: TRBD1; J gene: TRBJ1-5; clone size: once; V gene: TRBV6-1; CDR3 protein: CASSEMTGYSNQPQHF; CDR3 DNA: TGTGCCAGCAGTGAAATGACAGGGTACAGCAATCAGCCCCAGCATTTT
D gene: .; J gene: TRBJ1-2; clone size: .; V gene: TRBV5-6; CDR3 protein: CASSSQTVHGYTF; CDR3 DNA: TGTGCCAGCAGCTCGCAGACAGTGCATGGCTACACCTTC
D gene: .; J gene: TRBJ2-7; clone size: .; V gene: TRBV15; CDR3 protein: CATSRVQGTNEQYF; CDR3 DNA: TGTGCCACCAGCAGAGTGCAGGGCACGAACGAGCAGTACTTC
D gene: .; J gene: TRBJ1-4; clone size: .; V gene: TRBV6-5; CDR3 protein: CASMADNEKLFF; CDR3 DNA: TGTGCCAGCATGGCGGATAATGAAAAACTGTTTTTT
D gene: TRBD1; J gene: TRBJ1-2; clone size: .; V gene: TRBV7-2; CDR3 protein: CASSSDRESGYTF; CDR3 DNA: TGTGCCAGCAGCTCCGACAGGGAGAGTGGCTACACCTTC
D gene: TRBD1; J gene: TRBJ1-1; clone size: .; V gene: TRBV5-1; CDR3 protein: CASSTGQGDTEAFF; CDR3 DNA: TGCGCCAGCAGCACGGGACAGGGGGATACTGAAGCTTTCTTT
D gene: TRBD1; J gene: TRBJ1-1; clone size: .; V gene: TRBV9; CDR3 protein: CASSAGTVFEAFF; CDR3 DNA: TGTGCCAGCAGCGCCGGGACAGTCTTTGAAGCTTTCTTT
D gene: .; J gene: TRBJ2-3; clone size: .; V gene: TRBV9; CDR3 protein: CASSPSQASTSTDTQYF; CDR3 DNA: TGTGCCAGCAGCCCGAGCCAAGCGAGCACTAGCACAGATACGCAGTATTTT
D gene: TRBD1; J gene: TRBJ1-2; clone size: .; V gene: TRBV7-9; CDR3 protein: CASSLEIRGTGVDTF; CDR3 DNA: TGTGCCAGCAGCTTAGAAATCCGTGGGACAGGGGTCGACACCTTC
D gene: .; J gene: TRBJ2-3; clone size: .; V gene: TRBV9; CDR3 protein: CASNGGVSTDTQYF; CDR3 DNA: TGTGCCAGCAACGGAGGGGTTAGCACAGATACGCAGTATTTT
D gene: .; J gene: TRBJ1-5; clone size: .; V gene: TRBV11-2; CDR3 protein: CASSLALDTQPQHF; CDR3 DNA: TGTGCCAGCAGCTTAGCTCTCGACACCCAGCCCCAGCATTTT
D gene: TRBD1; J gene: TRBJ1-2; clone size: .; V gene: TRBV7-9; CDR3 protein: CASSYTGVVVYGYTF; CDR3 DNA: TGTGCCAGCAGCTATACAGGGGTTGTGGTCTATGGCTACACCTTC
D gene: TRBD2; J gene: TRBJ2-2; clone size: .; V gene: TRBV7-3; CDR3 protein: CASSSRGDPTTGELFF; CDR3 DNA: TGTGCCAGCAGCTCCCGGGGGGACCCAACCACCGGGGAGCTGTTTTTT
D gene: TRBD1; J gene: TRBJ1-3; clone size: .; V gene: TRBV5-4; CDR3 protein: CASSPGQGTGNTIYF; CDR3 DNA: TGTGCCAGCAGCCCAGGACAGGGGACTGGAAACACCATATATTTT
D gene: TRBD1; J gene: TRBJ1-6; clone size: .; V gene: TRBV9; CDR3 protein: CASSGLTGENSPPHF; CDR3 DNA: TGTGCCAGCAGCGGCCTGACAGGGGAGAATTCACCCCCCCACTTT
D gene: TRBD1; J gene: TRBJ1-5; clone size: once; V gene: TRBV12-5; CDR3 protein: CASAGTGGNQPQHF; CDR3 DNA: TGTGCTAGTGCCGGGACAGGCGGCAATCAGCCCCAGCATTTT